The rows below give T cell receptor beta chains drawn from one sample of a study of radiotherapy plus CTLA-4 blockade in lung cancer. This table comes from immunoSEQ multiplex PCR, and its TCRdb copy is limited to in-frame clones, with some not included. The sample contains about 51,000 clones, 65% to 80% of which appear only once. Sequencing was performed on peripheral blood, taken from a patient treated with radiotherapy plus ipilimumab. Receptors were obtained from a human donor with non-small cell lung cancer whose response to radiotherapy plus ipilimumab could not be evaluated. Both conserved end residues are part of each CDR3. The D gene is left open where the match is weak. Clone size is stated in some rows and not others, as once, few, many or a class when expanded.

CDR3 DNA: TGTGCCAGCACCCCGTGGCGGGGGGGGGACACTGAAGCTTTCTTT; CDR3 protein: CASTPWRGGDTEAFF; CDR3 length: 15; clone size: NA; J gene: TRBJ1-1; D gene: NA; V gene: TRBV7-9
CDR3 DNA: TGTGCCAGCAGCTCCCTAGCGGGAAGCTCCTACAATGAGCAGTTCTTC; CDR3 protein: CASSSLAGSSYNEQFF; CDR3 length: 16; clone size: NA; J gene: TRBJ2-1; D gene: TRBD2; V gene: TRBV7-3
CDR3 DNA: TGTGCCAGCACCTTCGGAGGGGAAGGACAAGAGACCCAGTACTTC; CDR3 protein: CASTFGGEGQETQYF; CDR3 length: 15; clone size: once; J gene: TRBJ2-5; D gene: NA; V gene: TRBV28
CDR3 DNA: TGCGCCAGCAGCTTGGGGTTAGCGGGGTCGAATGAGCAGTTCTTC; CDR3 protein: CASSLGLAGSNEQFF; CDR3 length: 15; clone size: NA; J gene: TRBJ2-1; D gene: TRBD2; V gene: TRBV5-1
CDR3 DNA: TGTGCCAGCAGCGTAGGACAGGGGGGATTCTCTGGAAACACCATATATTTT; CDR3 protein: CASSVGQGGFSGNTIYF; CDR3 length: 17; clone size: few; J gene: TRBJ1-3; D gene: TRBD1; V gene: TRBV9
CDR3 DNA: TGTGCCAGCAGTTACGTCGCGGGAGGGGAGGGTGAGCAGTTCTTC; CDR3 protein: CASSYVAGGEGEQFF; CDR3 length: 15; clone size: NA; J gene: TRBJ2-1; D gene: TRBD2; V gene: TRBV6-6
CDR3 DNA: TGTGCCAGTGGGGGGACAGTCGCGATCCGGCAGCCCCAGCATTTT; CDR3 protein: CASGGTVAIRQPQHF; CDR3 length: 15; clone size: NA; J gene: TRBJ1-5; D gene: TRBD1; V gene: TRBV6-6
CDR3 DNA: TGTGCCAGCAGTAATCCAAGGAGGGGACAGGGGAACGAGCAGTACTTC; CDR3 protein: CASSNPRRGQGNEQYF; CDR3 length: 16; clone size: NA; J gene: TRBJ2-7; D gene: TRBD1; V gene: TRBV6-6
CDR3 DNA: TGTGTCAGCAGGAACAGGGGAATGAACACTGAAGCTTTCTTT; CDR3 protein: CVSRNRGMNTEAFF; CDR3 length: 14; clone size: NA; J gene: TRBJ1-1; D gene: TRBD1; V gene: TRBV27
CDR3 DNA: TGTGCCTGGAGTGTACTATCGGTTGGCTACACCTTC; CDR3 protein: CAWSVLSVGYTF; CDR3 length: 12; clone size: NA; J gene: TRBJ1-2; D gene: NA; V gene: TRBV30
CDR3 DNA: TGTGCCAGCAGTTACTCCTGGCGGGGGGGCCAAGAGACCCAGTACTTC; CDR3 protein: CASSYSWRGGQETQYF; CDR3 length: 16; clone size: NA; J gene: TRBJ2-5; D gene: TRBD2; V gene: TRBV6-5
CDR3 DNA: TGCGCCAGCAGCCAAGATATCGGGAAGTCCTACAATGAGCAGTTCTTC; CDR3 protein: CASSQDIGKSYNEQFF; CDR3 length: 16; clone size: once; J gene: TRBJ2-1; D gene: NA; V gene: TRBV4-3
CDR3 DNA: TGCGCCAGCAGCCCACGCGGCGGGGGGTGGAACACCGGGGAGCTGTTTTTT; CDR3 protein: CASSPRGGGWNTGELFF; CDR3 length: 17; clone size: once; J gene: TRBJ2-2; D gene: TRBD2; V gene: TRBV5-1
CDR3 DNA: TGTGCCAGTGATATGAGTCAGGCCAGAGAGACCCAGTACTTC; CDR3 protein: CASDMSQARETQYF; CDR3 length: 14; clone size: NA; J gene: TRBJ2-5; D gene: NA; V gene: TRBV6-1
CDR3 DNA: TGTGCCAGTAGTATACAGACAGGGGGCGAGCAGTACTTC; CDR3 protein: CASSIQTGGEQYF; CDR3 length: 13; clone size: NA; J gene: TRBJ2-7; D gene: TRBD1; V gene: TRBV19
CDR3 DNA: TGTGCCTGGAGTGTTGGTCCACGACTAGCGGGTATCTACAATGAGCAGTTCTTC; CDR3 protein: CAWSVGPRLAGIYNEQFF; CDR3 length: 18; clone size: NA; J gene: TRBJ2-1; D gene: TRBD2; V gene: TRBV30
CDR3 DNA: TGTGCCAGCGACCGGGGGGGGACCCTGAGTGAGCAGTTCTTC; CDR3 protein: CASDRGGTLSEQFF; CDR3 length: 14; clone size: NA; J gene: TRBJ2-1; D gene: TRBD2; V gene: TRBV7-9
CDR3 DNA: TGTGCCAGCAGCTTATCAAGCGGGGTCCAAGAGACCCAGTACTTC; CDR3 protein: CASSLSSGVQETQYF; CDR3 length: 15; clone size: NA; J gene: TRBJ2-5; D gene: TRBD2; V gene: TRBV7-2
CDR3 DNA: TGTGCCAGCAATTATGGTACAGGGTCCTACGAGCAGTACTTC; CDR3 protein: CASNYGTGSYEQYF; CDR3 length: 14; clone size: NA; J gene: TRBJ2-7; D gene: NA; V gene: TRBV2
CDR3 DNA: TGCGCCAGCAGCCCTAATAGCGGGCCCACCTACGAGCAGTACTTC; CDR3 protein: CASSPNSGPTYEQYF; CDR3 length: 15; clone size: NA; J gene: TRBJ2-7; D gene: TRBD2; V gene: TRBV4-1
CDR3 DNA: TGCGCCAGCAGCTCTCAACCGGGACAGGGCGGAGAGCAGTACTTC; CDR3 protein: CASSSQPGQGGEQYF; CDR3 length: 15; clone size: NA; J gene: TRBJ2-7; D gene: TRBD1; V gene: TRBV5-1
CDR3 DNA: TGTGCCAGCAGTTTCCTTGGACTAGTAGAGGAGACCCAGTACTTC; CDR3 protein: CASSFLGLVEETQYF; CDR3 length: 15; clone size: NA; J gene: TRBJ2-5; D gene: TRBD2; V gene: TRBV2
CDR3 DNA: TGTGCCAGCAGCTTAGCGGGGGGTGATTCACCCCTCCACTTT; CDR3 protein: CASSLAGGDSPLHF; CDR3 length: 14; clone size: NA; J gene: TRBJ1-6; D gene: NA; V gene: TRBV7-9
CDR3 DNA: TGCGCCAGCAGCTGGTCGACAGGGGCCTACGAGCAGTACTTC; CDR3 protein: CASSWSTGAYEQYF; CDR3 length: 14; clone size: NA; J gene: TRBJ2-7; D gene: TRBD1; V gene: TRBV4-3